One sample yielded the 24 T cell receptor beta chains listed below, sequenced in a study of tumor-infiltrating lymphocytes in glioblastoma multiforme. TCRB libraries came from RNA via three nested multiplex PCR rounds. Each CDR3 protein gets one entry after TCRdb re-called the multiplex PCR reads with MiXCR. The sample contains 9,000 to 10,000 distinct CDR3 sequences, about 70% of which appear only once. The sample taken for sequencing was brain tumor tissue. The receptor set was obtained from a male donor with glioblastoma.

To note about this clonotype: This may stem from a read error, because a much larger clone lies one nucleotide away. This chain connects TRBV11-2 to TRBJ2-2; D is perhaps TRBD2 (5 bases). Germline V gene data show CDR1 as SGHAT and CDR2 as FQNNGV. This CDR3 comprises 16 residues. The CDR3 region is CASSLDLPPNTGELSF. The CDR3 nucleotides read TGTGCCAGCAGCTTAGATCTCCCTCCGAACACCGGGGAGCTGTCTTTT.

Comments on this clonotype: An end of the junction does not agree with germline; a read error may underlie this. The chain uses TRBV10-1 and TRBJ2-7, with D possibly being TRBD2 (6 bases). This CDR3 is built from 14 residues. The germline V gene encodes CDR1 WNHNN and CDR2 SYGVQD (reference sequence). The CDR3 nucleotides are TGCGCCAGCAGTGGTAGAGGGAGGTATGTCGAGCGGTACTTC. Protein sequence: CASSGRGRYVERYF.

CDR3 loop: CASSQDAETQYF. In DNA, the CDR3 is TGTGCCAGCAGCCAAGATGCAGAGACCCAGTACTTC. The rearrangement uses TRBV3-1 and TRBJ2-5, with D unclear. Trimming left V 0 bases short and J 4 bases short, with 3 bases between. In germline, CDR1 is LGHDT, CDR2 YNNKEL (reference sequence). CDR3 length equals 12 residues.

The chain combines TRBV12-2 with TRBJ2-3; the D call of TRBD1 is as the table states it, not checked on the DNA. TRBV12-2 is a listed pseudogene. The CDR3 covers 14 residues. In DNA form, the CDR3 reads TGTGCAAACTCCCGGGACGGTAGCACAGATACGCAGTATTTT. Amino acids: CANSRDGSTDTQYF.

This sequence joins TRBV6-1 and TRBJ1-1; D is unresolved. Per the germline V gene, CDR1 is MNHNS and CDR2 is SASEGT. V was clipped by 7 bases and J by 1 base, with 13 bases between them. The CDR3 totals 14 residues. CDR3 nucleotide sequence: TGTGCCAGCACCTGGTACGGAAGGAACACTGAAGCTTTCTTT. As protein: CASTWYGRNTEAFF.

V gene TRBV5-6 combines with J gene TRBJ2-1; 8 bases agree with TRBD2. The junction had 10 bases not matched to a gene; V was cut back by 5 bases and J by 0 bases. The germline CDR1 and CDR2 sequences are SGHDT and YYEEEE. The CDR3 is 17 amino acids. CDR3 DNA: TGTGCCAGCAGTATACTAGCGGTTACGAGCTCCTACAATGAGCAGTTCTTC. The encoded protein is CASSILAVTSSYNEQFF.

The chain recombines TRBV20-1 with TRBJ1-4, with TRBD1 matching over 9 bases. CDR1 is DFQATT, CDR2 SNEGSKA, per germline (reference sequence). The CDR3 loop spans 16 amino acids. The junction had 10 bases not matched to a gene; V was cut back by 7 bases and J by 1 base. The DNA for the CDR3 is TGCAGTGTTGCGGACAGGGGTTCGGTAACTAATGAAAAACTGTTTTTT. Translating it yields CSVADRGSVTNEKLFF.

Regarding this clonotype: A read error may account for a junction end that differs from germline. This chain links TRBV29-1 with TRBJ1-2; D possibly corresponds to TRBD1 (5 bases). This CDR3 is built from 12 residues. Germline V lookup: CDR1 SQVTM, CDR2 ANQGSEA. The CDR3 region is CSVDNPNYGHTF. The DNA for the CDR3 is TGCAGCGTGGACAATCCTAACTATGGCCACACCTTC.

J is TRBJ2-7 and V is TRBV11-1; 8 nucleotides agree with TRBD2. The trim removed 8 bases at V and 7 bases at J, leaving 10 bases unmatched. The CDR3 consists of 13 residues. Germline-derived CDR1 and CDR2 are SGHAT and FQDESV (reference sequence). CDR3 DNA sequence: TGTGCCAGCCGCCTAACGGGAGGGGTGGAGCAGTACTTC. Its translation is CASRLTGGVEQYF. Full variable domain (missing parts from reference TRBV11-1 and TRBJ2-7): EAEVAQSPRYKITEKSQAVAFWCDPISGHATLYWYRQILGQGPELLVQFQDESVVDDSQLPKDRFSAERLKGVDSTLKIQPAELGDSAMYLCASRLTGGVEQYFGPGTRLTVT.

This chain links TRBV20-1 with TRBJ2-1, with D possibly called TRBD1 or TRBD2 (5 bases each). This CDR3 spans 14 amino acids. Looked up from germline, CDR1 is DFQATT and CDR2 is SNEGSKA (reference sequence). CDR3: CNTRDEAGTYEQFF. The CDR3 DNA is TGCAATACTAGAGATGAGGCAGGGACGTATGAGCAGTTCTTC.

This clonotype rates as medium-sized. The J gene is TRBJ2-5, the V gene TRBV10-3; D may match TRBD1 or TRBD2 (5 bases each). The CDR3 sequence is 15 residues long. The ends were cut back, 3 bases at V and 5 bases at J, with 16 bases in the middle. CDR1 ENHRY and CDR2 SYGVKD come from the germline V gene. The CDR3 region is CAISEVRDLRETQYF. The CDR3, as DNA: TGTGCCATCAGTGAAGTCAGGGACCTGAGGGAGACCCAGTACTTC.

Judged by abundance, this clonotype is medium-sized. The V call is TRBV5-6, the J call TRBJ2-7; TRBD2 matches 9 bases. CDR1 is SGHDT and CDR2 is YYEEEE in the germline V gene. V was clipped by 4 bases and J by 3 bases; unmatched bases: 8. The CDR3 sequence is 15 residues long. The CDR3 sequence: CASSGLATSGYEQYF. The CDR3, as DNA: TGTGCCAGCAGCGGCCTAGCGACTAGCGGCTACGAGCAGTACTTC. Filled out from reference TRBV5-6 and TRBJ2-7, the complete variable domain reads DAGVTQSPTHLIKTRGQQVTLRCSPKSGHDTVSWYQQALGQGPQFIFQYYEEEERQRGNFPDRFSGHQFPNYSSELNVNALLLGDSALYLCASSGLATSGYEQYFGPGTRLTVT.

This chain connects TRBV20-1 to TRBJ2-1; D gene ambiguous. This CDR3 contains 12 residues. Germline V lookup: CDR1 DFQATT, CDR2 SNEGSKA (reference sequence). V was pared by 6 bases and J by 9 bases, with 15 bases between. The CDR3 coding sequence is TGCAGTGCAGAAACTGATAGAAGTGAGCAGTTCTTC. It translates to CSAETDRSEQFF.

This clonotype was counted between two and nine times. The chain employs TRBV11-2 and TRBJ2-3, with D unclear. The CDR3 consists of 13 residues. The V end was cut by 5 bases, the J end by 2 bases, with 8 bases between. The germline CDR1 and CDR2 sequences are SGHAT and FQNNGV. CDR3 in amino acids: CASSTSSTDTQYF. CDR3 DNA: TGTGCCAGCAGCACTTCCTCCACAGATACGCAGTATTTT.

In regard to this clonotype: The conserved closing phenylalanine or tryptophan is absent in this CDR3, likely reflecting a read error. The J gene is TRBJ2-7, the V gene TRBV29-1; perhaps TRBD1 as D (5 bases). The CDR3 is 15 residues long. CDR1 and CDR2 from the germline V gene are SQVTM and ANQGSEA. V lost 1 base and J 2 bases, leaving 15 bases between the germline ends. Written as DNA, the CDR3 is TGCAGCGTTGAAGGTTTGCCAGGGAAGACCTACGAGCAGTACTCC. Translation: CSVEGLPGKTYEQYS.

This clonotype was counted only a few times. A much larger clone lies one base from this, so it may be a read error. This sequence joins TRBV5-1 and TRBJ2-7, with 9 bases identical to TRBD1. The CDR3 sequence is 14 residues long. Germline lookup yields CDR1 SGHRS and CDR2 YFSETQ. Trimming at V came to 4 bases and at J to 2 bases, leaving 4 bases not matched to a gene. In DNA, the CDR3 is TGCGCCAGCAGCACGGGACAGGGTCCCTACGAGCAGTACTTC. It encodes CASSTGQGPYEQYF.

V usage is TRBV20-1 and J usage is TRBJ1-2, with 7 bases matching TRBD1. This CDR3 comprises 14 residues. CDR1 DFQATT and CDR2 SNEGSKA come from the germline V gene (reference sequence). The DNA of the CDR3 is TGCAATGTTAGGAGGGACAGTGTTAACTATGGCTACACCTTC. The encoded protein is CNVRRDSVNYGYTF.

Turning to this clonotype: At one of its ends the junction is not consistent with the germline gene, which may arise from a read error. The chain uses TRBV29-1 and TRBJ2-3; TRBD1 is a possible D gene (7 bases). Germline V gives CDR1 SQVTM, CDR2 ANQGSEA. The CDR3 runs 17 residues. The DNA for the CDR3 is TGCAACGTTGAATTCGCGGGACAGAAAAAATATACAGATACGCAATATTTC. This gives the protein CNVEFAGQKKYTDTQYF.

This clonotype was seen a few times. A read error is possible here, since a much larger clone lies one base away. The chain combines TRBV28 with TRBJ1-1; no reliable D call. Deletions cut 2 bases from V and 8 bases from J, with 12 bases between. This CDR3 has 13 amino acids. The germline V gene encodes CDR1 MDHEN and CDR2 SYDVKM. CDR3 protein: CASSLNTRAEAFF. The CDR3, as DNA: TGTGCCAGCAGTTTAAATACAAGGGCAGAAGCTTTCTTT.

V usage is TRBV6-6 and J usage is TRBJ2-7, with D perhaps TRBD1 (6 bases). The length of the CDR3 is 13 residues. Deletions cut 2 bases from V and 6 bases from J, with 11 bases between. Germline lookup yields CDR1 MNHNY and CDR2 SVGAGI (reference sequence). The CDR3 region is CASSYRDTFEQYF. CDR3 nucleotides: TGTGCCAGCAGTTACCGGGACACCTTCGAGCAGTACTTC.

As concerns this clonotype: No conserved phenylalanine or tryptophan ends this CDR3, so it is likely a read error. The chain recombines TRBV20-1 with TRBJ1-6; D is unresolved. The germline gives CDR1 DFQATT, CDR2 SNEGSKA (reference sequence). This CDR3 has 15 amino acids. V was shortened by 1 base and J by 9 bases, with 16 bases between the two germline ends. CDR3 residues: CSARGRDSVSSPLHL. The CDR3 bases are TGCAGTGCTAGAGGGCGGGATTCCGTGAGTTCACCCCTCCACCTT.

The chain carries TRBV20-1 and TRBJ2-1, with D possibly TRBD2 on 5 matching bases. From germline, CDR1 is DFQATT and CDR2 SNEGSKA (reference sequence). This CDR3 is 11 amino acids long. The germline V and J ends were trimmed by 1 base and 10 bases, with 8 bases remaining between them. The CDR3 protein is CSARGGVEQFF. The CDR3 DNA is TGCAGTGCTAGAGGGGGAGTGGAGCAGTTCTTC.

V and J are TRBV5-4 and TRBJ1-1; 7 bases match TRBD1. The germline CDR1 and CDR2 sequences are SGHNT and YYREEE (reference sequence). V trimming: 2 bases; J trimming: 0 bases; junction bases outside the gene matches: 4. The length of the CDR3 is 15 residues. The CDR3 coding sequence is TGTGCCAGCAGCTTTTTGGGACAGCTGAACACTGAAGCTTTCTTT. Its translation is CASSFLGQLNTEAFF.

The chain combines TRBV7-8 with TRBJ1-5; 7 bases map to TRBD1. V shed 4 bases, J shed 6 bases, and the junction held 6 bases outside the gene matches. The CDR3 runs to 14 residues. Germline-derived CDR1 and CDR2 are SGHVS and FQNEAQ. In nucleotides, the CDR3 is TGTGCCAGCAGCTCCCTACAGGGGAGTCAGCCCCAGCATTTT. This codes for CASSSLQGSQPQHF.